Below, 22 T cell receptor beta chains from the same sample are listed, as sequenced in a study of shared clonotypes between healthy human individuals. Only in-frame clones appear in the TCRdb table, and some are missing; sequencing was by immunoSEQ multiplex PCR. This sample yields around 2.5 million clones, of which approximately 93% are seen a single time; 0.36% belongs to the top ten. The sample taken for sequencing was naive CD4+ T cells from PBMCs. Stated subset: CD45RA+ positively selected. Receptors were obtained from a man aged 18 to 30 in good health. Some clones in this sample may be carry-over from other donors' samples.

The V gene is TRBV5-1, the J gene TRBJ2-7; D unresolved. This CDR3 has 13 amino acids. Trimming cost V 3 bases and J 1 base, with 8 bases left between them. Germline lookup yields CDR1 SGHRS and CDR2 YFSETQ. DNA for the CDR3: TGCGCCAGCAGCTCCTACTCATCCTACGAGCAGTACTTC. The encoded protein is CASSSYSSYEQYF.

The V and J genes are TRBV2 and TRBJ2-5; D may be TRBD1 (6 bases). Germline V gives CDR1 SNHLY, CDR2 FYNNEI. The CDR3 length is 13 residues. The V end was cut by 7 bases, the J end by 9 bases, with 18 bases between. CDR3 in amino acids: CASMLAGSGAQYF. The DNA of the CDR3 is TGTGCCAGCATGCTCGCCGGTTCAGGGGCCCAGTACTTC.

The CDR3, as DNA: TGTGCCTGGAGTCCCTCGGTGACTAGCGACTCCACAGATACGCAGTATTTT. Protein: CAWSPSVTSDSTDTQYF. The J gene is TRBJ2-3, the V gene TRBV30, with TRBD2 identical over 8 bases. The CDR3 has 17 residues. J was trimmed by 2 bases and V by 2 bases; bases with no gene match: 12. CDR1 is GTSNPN, CDR2 SVGIG, per germline (reference sequence).

This clone was seen once. V and J are TRBV7-9 and TRBJ2-5, with 8 bases identical to TRBD2. Trimming took 5 bases from V and 5 from J; bases not matched to a gene: 13. The length of the CDR3 is 16 residues. CDR1 is SEHNR and CDR2 is FQNEAQ in the germline V gene (reference sequence). The CDR3 loop reads CASSRLLTGGPETQYF. In nucleotides, the CDR3 is TGTGCCAGCAGCAGGTTATTAACGGGAGGGCCGGAGACCCAGTACTTC.

V usage is TRBV29-1 and J usage is TRBJ1-3; D gene uncertain. Trimming took 3 bases from V and 0 from J, leaving 6 bases between them. There are 13 residues in the CDR3. Germline V gene sequence: CDR1 SQVTM, CDR2 ANQGSEA. CDR3 bases: TGCAGCGTTGATCTGGGCTCTGGAAACACCATATATTTT. Translation: CSVDLGSGNTIYF.

The rearrangement links TRBV9 to TRBJ2-2; TRBD1 matches at 10 bases. This CDR3 is 15 amino acids long. The ends lost 4 bases at V and 8 bases at J; junction bases unmatched: 8. CDR1 SGDLS and CDR2 YYNGEE come from the germline V gene. CDR3 in amino acids: CASSIGTGVVGELFF. The CDR3 coding sequence is TGTGCCAGCAGCATCGGGACAGGGGTGGTTGGGGAGCTGTTTTTT.

The CDR3 DNA is TGTGCCAGCAATCGGGGGGGTGACACTGAAGCTTTCTTT. Its translation: CASNRGGDTEAFF. The genes are TRBV6-5 and TRBJ1-1, with D perhaps TRBD1 (5 bases). The germline gives CDR1 MNHEY, CDR2 SVGAGI. V was pared by 7 bases and J by 3 bases, with 12 bases between. This CDR3 contains 13 residues.

The gene calls are TRBV11-2 and TRBJ2-7; 7 positions match TRBD1. V was pared by 5 bases and J by 4 bases, with 8 bases of the junction left unmatched. Germline V lookup: CDR1 SGHAT, CDR2 FQNNGV. CDR3 size: 14 residues. The CDR3 sequence: CASSTDRDLYEQYF. The CDR3 bases are TGTGCCAGCAGCACCGACAGGGATTTATACGAGCAGTACTTC.

This clone was counted a single time. The rearrangement joins TRBV28 to TRBJ2-1; TRBD2 matches at 7 bases. The CDR3 sequence is 16 residues long. Trimming at V came to 3 bases and at J to 4 bases, leaving 9 bases not matched to a gene. CDR1 and CDR2 (germline): MDHEN, SYDVKM. CDR3: CASSFGGSQSYNEQFF. The CDR3 bases are TGTGCCAGCAGTTTTGGCGGGAGCCAAAGTTACAATGAGCAGTTCTTC.

V is TRBV6-1 and J is TRBJ2-2; 7 bases map to TRBD1. V dropped 7 bases and J dropped 4; count of bases not matched to a gene: 6. Germline V gene data show CDR1 as MNHNS and CDR2 as SASEGT. The CDR3 loop spans 14 amino acids. The CDR3 protein is CASTWDSPTGELFF. The CDR3 bases are TGTGCCAGCACCTGGGACAGTCCCACCGGGGAGCTGTTTTTT.

This chain links TRBV5-5 with TRBJ2-7; 8 bases are shared with TRBD1. V lost 0 bases to trimming and J lost 5 bases; unmatched junction nucleotides: 4. The germline V gene encodes CDR1 SGHKS and CDR2 YYEKEE (reference sequence). CDR3 length: 14 residues. DNA of the CDR3: TGTGCCAGCAGCTTGGCGACAGGGGCGGACGAGCAGTACTTC. Its translation is CASSLATGADEQYF.

The chain couples TRBV7-8 to TRBJ2-7; 10 bases line up with TRBD2. The V gene's germline CDR1 is SGHVS and CDR2 FQNEAQ. Trimming cost V 6 bases and J 2 bases; bases outside gene matches: 13. This CDR3 contains 17 residues. This CDR3 is CASSPIPSLAGPYEQYF. DNA for the CDR3: TGTGCCAGCAGTCCTATCCCCTCACTAGCGGGGCCCTACGAGCAGTACTTC. The whole variable domain, remainder taken from reference TRBV7-8 and TRBJ2-7, is GAGVSQSPRYKVAKRGQDVALRCDPISGHVSLFWYQQALGQGPEFLTYFQNEAQLDKSGLPSDRFFAERPEGSVSTLKIQRTQQEDSAVYLCASSPIPSLAGPYEQYFGPGTRLTVT.

V and J are TRBV19 and TRBJ2-5; 8 bases match TRBD1. The ends lost 5 bases at V and 1 base at J; junction bases unmatched: 12. Germline CDR1 LNHDA, CDR2 SQIVND (reference sequence). This CDR3 region has 17 residues. The CDR3: CASSPWSGQGFQETQYF. In nucleotides, the CDR3 is TGTGCCAGTAGTCCCTGGAGTGGACAGGGTTTCCAAGAGACCCAGTACTTC.

The gene calls are TRBV4-1 and TRBJ2-1; no clear D. Germline lookup yields CDR1 MGHRA and CDR2 YSYEKL. The CDR3 loop spans 14 amino acids. V lost 0 bases, J lost 11 bases, and 14 bases lay in between. The CDR3: CASSQDSREFQQFF. In DNA form, the CDR3 reads TGCGCCAGCAGCCAAGATAGTCGCGAATTCCAGCAGTTCTTC.

The V and J genes are TRBV28 and TRBJ1-2, with D possibly TRBD1 on 5 matching bases. The V gene's germline CDR1 is MDHEN and CDR2 SYDVKM. Trimming shortened V by 5 bases and J by 7 bases, and 14 bases separated the two germline ends. This CDR3 region has 13 residues. CDR3 sequence: CASSLPTVGGYTF. The DNA of the CDR3 is TGTGCCAGCAGTCTGCCGACAGTCGGTGGCTACACCTTC.

This chain uses TRBV9 with TRBJ2-3; either TRBD1 or TRBD2 may fit D (6 bases each). Germline values: CDR1 SGDLS, CDR2 YYNGEE. The V end was cut by 2 bases, the J end by 4 bases, with 11 bases between. The CDR3 spans 14 residues. CDR3 sequence: CASSVRGEADTQYF. The CDR3 nucleotides are TGTGCCAGCAGCGTGAGGGGGGAGGCAGATACGCAGTATTTT.

This clone was seen once. The V call is TRBV30, the J call TRBJ2-5; 8 bases agree with TRBD2. The CDR3 sequence is 13 residues long. The germline CDR1 and CDR2 sequences are GTSNPN and SVGIG (reference sequence). Unmatched junction bases numbered 2, after V lost 0 bases and J lost 5 bases. In DNA, the CDR3 is TGTGCCTGGAGTGTAGCGGGAGCCGAGACCCAGTACTTC. Its translation is CAWSVAGAETQYF.

The chain is built from TRBV4-2 and TRBJ2-4; unclear D gene. CDR1 is LGHNA, CDR2 YNFKEQ, per germline. Trimming stripped 4 bases from V and 0 bases from J, with 13 bases between. CDR3 length: 16 amino acids. DNA of the CDR3: TGTGCCAGCAGCCGCGAGCCAATCCTAGCCAAAAACATTCAGTACTTC. Encoded protein: CASSREPILAKNIQYF.

V usage is TRBV29-1 and J usage is TRBJ2-2; D gene uncertain. Trimming took off 4 bases at V and 7 bases at J, with 7 bases between the two ends. The CDR3 is 11 amino acids. Germline loops: CDR1 SQVTM, CDR2 ANQGSEA. In DNA form, the CDR3 reads TGCAGCGTTGGTTTGGGCGGGGAGCTGTTTTTT. Translation: CSVGLGGELFF.

The chain recombines TRBV9 with TRBJ2-5, with D unresolved. This CDR3 has 15 residues. Germline V gives CDR1 SGDLS, CDR2 YYNGEE. Trimming cost V 0 bases and J 3 bases, with 12 bases left between them. The CDR3 DNA sequence: TGTGCCAGCAGCGTAGCTCCGATTCGGGAAGAGACCCAGTACTTC. It is translated as CASSVAPIREETQYF.

The count of this clone is one. The chain couples TRBV10-3 to TRBJ1-2; D is unclear. V was pared by 4 bases and J by 2 bases, with 8 bases between. The CDR3 length is 13 residues. Germline CDR1 ENHRY, CDR2 SYGVKD. CDR3 sequence reads: CAISVGENYGYTF. CDR3 nucleotides: TGTGCCATCAGTGTTGGGGAGAACTATGGCTACACCTTC.

DNA for the CDR3: TGTGCCATCCGGATAGACCTAAATCAGCCCCAGCATTTT. Protein product: CAIRIDLNQPQHF. J is TRBJ1-5 and V is TRBV10-3, with D hard to call. This CDR3 has 13 amino acids. V was pared by 8 bases and J by 4 bases, with 12 bases between. Germline V CDR1 and CDR2: ENHRY, SYGVKD.